This entry is about one T cell receptor (beta chain). What it recognizes is unknown. There are 13 residues in the CDR3. CDR1 is MNHNY and CDR2 is SVGAGI in the germline V gene (reference sequence). Trimming removed 8 bases at V and 1 base at J, with 12 bases between. The time point is: recipient sample about 28 days before transplant, after cytoreduction. Recipient blood drawn about 28 days pretransplant and days 30, 100, 180 after. This record comes from a study of T cell clonotyping in hematopoietic cell transplantation. General study points: No sorting was done, leaving CD4 and CD8 contributions mixed.

Data came from immunoSEQ multiplex PCR; TCRdb stores just in-frame clones and leaves some out. This sample carries around 80,000 clones, almost 97% of them seen once, and the ten largest clones take 1.5% to 2%. This receptor was obtained from a woman aged 45 to 65 with acute myeloid leukemia. Some clones in this sample may be carry-over from other donors' samples. This chain links TRBV6-6 with TRBJ2-7, with D possibly TRBD2 on 5 matching bases. The sequenced sample was peripheral blood mononuclear cells, obtained before stem cell transplant. In nucleotides, the CDR3 is TGTGCCAGCCGACCGACGGGGTCCTACGAGCAGTACTTC. As protein: CASRPTGSYEQYF.